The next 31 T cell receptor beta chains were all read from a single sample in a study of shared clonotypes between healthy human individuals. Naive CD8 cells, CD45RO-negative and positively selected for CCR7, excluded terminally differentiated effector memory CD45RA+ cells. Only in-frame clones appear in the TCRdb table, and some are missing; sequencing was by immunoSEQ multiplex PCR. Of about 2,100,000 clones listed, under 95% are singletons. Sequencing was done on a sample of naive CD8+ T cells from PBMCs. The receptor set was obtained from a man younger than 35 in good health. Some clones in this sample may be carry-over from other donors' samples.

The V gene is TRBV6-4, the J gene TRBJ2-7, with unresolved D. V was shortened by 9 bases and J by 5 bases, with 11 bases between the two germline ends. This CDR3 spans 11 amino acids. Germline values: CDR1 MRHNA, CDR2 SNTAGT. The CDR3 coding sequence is TGTGCCAGGGCCCAGATGGACGAGCAGTACTTC. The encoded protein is CARAQMDEQYF.

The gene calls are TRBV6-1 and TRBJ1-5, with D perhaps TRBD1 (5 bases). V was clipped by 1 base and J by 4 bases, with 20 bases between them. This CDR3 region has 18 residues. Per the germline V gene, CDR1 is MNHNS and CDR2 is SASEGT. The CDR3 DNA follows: TGTGCCAGCAGTGAAGTTATAGTCCTCCAGGGTGGGAATCAGCCCCAGCATTTT. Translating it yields CASSEVIVLQGGNQPQHF.

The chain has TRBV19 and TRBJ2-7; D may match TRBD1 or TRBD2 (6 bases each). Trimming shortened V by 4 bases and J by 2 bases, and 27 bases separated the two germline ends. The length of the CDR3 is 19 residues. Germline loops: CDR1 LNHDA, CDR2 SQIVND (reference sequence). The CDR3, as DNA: TGTGCCAGTAGTACTCCCCGCCCCTTAACAGGGACGGGAGCCTACGAGCAGTACTTC. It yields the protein CASSTPRPLTGTGAYEQYF.

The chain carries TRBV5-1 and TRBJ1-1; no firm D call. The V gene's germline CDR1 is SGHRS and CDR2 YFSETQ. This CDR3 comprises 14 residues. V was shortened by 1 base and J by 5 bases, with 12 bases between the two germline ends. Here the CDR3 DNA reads TGCGCCAGCAGCTTGAGGGCAGAGGGTACTGAAGCTTTCTTT. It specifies CASSLRAEGTEAFF.

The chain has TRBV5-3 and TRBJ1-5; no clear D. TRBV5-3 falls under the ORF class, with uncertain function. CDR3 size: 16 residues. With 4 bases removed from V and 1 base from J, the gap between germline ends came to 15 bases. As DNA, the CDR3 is TGTGCCAGAAGCCCCCCTTACGGGAGGAGCAATCAGCCCCAGCATTTT. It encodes CARSPPYGRSNQPQHF.

The CDR3 DNA reads TGTGCCAGCAGCCCCCGGGGAGCCAGCTCCTACAATGAGCAGTTCTTC. Amino acids: CASSPRGASSYNEQFF. The V call is TRBV7-8, the J call TRBJ2-1; D may be TRBD2 (5 bases). V was pared by 5 bases and J by 0 bases, with 14 bases between. Germline values: CDR1 SGHVS, CDR2 FQNEAQ. CDR3 length: 16 residues.

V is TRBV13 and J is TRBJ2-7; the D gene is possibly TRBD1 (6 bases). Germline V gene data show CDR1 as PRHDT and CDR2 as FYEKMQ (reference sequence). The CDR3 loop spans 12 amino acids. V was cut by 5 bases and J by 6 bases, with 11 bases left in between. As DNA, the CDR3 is TGTGCCAGCAGCGAACAGGGTGGCGAGCAGTACTTC. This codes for CASSEQGGEQYF.

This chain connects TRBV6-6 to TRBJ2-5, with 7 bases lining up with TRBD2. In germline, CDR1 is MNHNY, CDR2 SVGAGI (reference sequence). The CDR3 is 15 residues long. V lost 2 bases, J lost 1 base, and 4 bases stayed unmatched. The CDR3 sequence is CASSYASSGQETQYF. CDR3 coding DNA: TGTGCCAGCAGTTACGCGTCTAGCGGCCAAGAGACCCAGTACTTC.

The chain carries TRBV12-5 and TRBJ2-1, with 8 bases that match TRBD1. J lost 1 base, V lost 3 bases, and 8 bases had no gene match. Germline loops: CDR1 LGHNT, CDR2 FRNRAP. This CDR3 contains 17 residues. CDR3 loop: CASGFSSGTGSYNEQFF. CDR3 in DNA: TGTGCTAGTGGTTTCTCATCCGGGACAGGATCCTACAATGAGCAGTTCTTC.

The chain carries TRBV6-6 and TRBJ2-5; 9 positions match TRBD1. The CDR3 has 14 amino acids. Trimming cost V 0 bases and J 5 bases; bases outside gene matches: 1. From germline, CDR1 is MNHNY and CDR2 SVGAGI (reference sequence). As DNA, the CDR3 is TGTGCCAGCAGTTACTCCGGACAGGGGGAGACCCAGTACTTC. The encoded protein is CASSYSGQGETQYF.

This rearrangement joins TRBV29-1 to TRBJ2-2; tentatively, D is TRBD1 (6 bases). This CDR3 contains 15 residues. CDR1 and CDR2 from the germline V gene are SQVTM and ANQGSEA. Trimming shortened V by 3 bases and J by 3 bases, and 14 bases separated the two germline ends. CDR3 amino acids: CSVEDDRTYTGELFF. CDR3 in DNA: TGCAGCGTTGAGGATGACAGGACTTACACCGGGGAGCTGTTTTTT.

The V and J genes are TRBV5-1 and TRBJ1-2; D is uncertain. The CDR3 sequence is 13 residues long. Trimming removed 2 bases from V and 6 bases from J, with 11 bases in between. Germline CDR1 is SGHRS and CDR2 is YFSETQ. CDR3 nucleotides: TGCGCCAGCAGCTTATTCGCGAGGGATGGCTACACCTTC. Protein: CASSLFARDGYTF.

The CDR3 protein is CAISVAGVGTGELFF. The CDR3 bases are TGTGCCATCAGTGTAGCGGGAGTGGGCACCGGGGAGCTGTTTTTT. The V call is TRBV10-3, the J call TRBJ2-2, with 9 bases aligning to TRBD2. Germline V gene data show CDR1 as ENHRY and CDR2 as SYGVKD. This CDR3 contains 15 residues. J was trimmed by 4 bases and V by 4 bases; bases with no gene match: 4.

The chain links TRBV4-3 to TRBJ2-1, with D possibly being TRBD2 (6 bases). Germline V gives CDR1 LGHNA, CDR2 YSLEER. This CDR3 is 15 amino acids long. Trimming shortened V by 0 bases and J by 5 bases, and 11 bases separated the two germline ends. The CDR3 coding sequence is TGCGCCAGCAGCCAAGATGGGGCTAGCGACAATGAGCAGTTCTTC. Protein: CASSQDGASDNEQFF.

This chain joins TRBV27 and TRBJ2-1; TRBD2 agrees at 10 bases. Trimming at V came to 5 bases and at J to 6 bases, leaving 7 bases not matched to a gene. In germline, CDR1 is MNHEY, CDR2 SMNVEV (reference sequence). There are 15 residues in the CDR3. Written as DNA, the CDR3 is TGTGCCAGCAGTACGGGACTAGCGCTGGGCAATGAGCAGTTCTTC. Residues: CASSTGLALGNEQFF.

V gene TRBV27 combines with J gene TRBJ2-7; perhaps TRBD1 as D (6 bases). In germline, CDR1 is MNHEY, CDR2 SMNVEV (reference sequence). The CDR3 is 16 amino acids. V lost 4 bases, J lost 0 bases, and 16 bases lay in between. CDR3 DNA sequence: TGTGCCAGCAGTTATTCGACAGGTAGGGTCTCCTACGAGCAGTACTTC. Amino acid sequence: CASSYSTGRVSYEQYF.

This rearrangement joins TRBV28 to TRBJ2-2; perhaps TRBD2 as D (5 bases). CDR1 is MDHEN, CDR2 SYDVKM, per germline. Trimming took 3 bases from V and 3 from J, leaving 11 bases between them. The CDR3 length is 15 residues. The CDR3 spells CASSFRAADTGELFF. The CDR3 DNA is TGTGCCAGCAGTTTCCGAGCGGCCGACACCGGGGAGCTGTTTTTT.

The CDR3 is CASRHRGGLDNEQFF. CDR3 coding DNA: TGTGCCAGCAGGCACAGGGGGGGCCTGGACAATGAGCAGTTCTTC. The rearrangement uses TRBV11-2 and TRBJ2-1; the D gene is possibly TRBD1 (8 bases). The CDR3 totals 15 residues. Looked up from germline, CDR1 is SGHAT and CDR2 is FQNNGV. Deletions cut 6 bases from V and 5 bases from J, with 17 bases between.

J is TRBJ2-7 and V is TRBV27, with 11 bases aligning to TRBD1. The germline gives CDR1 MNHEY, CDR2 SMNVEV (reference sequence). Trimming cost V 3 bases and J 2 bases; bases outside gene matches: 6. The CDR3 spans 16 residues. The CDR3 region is CASSFYLGQGAYEQYF. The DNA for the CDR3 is TGTGCCAGCAGTTTCTACCTGGGACAGGGGGCCTACGAGCAGTACTTC.

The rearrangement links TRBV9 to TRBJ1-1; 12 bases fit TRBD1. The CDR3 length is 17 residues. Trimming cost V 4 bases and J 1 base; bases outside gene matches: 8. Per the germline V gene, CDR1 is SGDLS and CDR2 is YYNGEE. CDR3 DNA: TGTGCCAGCAGCCCACGGGACAGGGGGCCCAGGAACACTGAAGCTTTCTTT. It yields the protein CASSPRDRGPRNTEAFF.

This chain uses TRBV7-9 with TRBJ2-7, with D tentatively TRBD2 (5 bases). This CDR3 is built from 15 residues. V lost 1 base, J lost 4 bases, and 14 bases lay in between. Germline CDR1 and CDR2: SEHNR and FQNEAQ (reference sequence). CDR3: CASSLGIAKFYEQYF. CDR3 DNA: TGTGCCAGCAGCTTAGGCATAGCGAAATTTTACGAGCAGTACTTC.

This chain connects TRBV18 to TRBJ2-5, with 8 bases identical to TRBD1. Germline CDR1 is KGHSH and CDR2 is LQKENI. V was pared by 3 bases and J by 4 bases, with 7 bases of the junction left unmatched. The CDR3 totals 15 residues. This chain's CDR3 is CASSPTGAEGETQYF. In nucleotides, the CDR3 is TGTGCCAGCTCACCGACAGGGGCAGAGGGAGAGACCCAGTACTTC.

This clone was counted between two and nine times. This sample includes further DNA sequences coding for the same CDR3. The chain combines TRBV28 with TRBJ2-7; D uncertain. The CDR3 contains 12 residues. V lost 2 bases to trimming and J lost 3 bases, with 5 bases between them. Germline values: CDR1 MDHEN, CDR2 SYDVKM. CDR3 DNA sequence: TGTGCCAGCAGTTTAATGGGCTACGAGCAGTACTTC. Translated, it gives CASSLMGYEQYF.

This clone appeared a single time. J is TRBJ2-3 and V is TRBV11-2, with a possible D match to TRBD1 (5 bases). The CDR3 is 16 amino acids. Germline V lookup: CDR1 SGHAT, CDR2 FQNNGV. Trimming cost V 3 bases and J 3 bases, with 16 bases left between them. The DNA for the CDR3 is TGTGCCAGCAGCTTGCATCGCAGGGATGGTACAGATACGCAGTATTTT. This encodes CASSLHRRDGTDTQYF. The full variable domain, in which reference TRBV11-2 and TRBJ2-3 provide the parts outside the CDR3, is EAGVAQSPRYKIIEKRQSVAFWCNPISGHATLYWYQQILGQGPKLLIQFQNNGVVDDSQLPKDRFSAERLKGVDSTLKIQPAKLEDSAVYLCASSLHRRDGTDTQYFGPGTRLTVL.

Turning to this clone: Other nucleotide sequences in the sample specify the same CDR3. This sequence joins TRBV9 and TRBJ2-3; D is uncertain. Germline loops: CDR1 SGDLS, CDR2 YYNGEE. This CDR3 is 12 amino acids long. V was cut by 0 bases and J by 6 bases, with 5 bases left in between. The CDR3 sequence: CASSVGDDTQYF. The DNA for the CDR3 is TGTGCCAGCAGCGTAGGGGATGATACGCAGTATTTT.

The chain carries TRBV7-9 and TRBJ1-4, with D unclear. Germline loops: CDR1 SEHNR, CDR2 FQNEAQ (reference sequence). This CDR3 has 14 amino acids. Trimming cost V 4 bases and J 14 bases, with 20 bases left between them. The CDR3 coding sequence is TGTGCCAGCAGCTCGCATTTAATGGGCGAGCAGCTGTTTTTT. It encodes CASSSHLMGEQLFF. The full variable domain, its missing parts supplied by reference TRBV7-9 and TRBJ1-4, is DTGVSQNPRHKITKRGQNVTFRCDPISEHNRLYWYRQTLGQGPEFLTYFQNEAQLEKSRLLSDRFSAERPKGSFSTLEIQRTEQGDSAMYLCASSSHLMGEQLFFGSGTQLSVL.

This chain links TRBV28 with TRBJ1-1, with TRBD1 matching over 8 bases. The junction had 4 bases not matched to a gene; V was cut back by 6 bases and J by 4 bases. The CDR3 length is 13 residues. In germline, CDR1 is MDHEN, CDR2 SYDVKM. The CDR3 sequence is CASSSDRGTEAFF. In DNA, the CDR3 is TGTGCCAGCAGCTCAGACAGGGGCACTGAAGCTTTCTTT. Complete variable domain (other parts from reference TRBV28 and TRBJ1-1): DVKVTQSSRYLVKRTGEKVFLECVQDMDHENMFWYRQDPGLGLRLIYFSYDVKMKEKGDIPEGYSVSREKKERFSLILESASTNQTSMYLCASSSDRGTEAFFGQGTRLTVV.

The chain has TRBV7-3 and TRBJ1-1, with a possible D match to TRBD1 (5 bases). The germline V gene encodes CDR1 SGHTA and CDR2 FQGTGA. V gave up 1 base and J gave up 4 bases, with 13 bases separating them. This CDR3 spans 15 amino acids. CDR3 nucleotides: TGTGCCAGCAGCTTAATTAGGGGCGAGAGCACTGAAGCTTTCTTT. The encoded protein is CASSLIRGESTEAFF.

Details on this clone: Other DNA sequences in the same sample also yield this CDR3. CDR3 region: CASSFGRAEAFF. CDR3 in DNA: TGTGCCAGCAGCTTCGGTAGGGCTGAAGCTTTCTTT. The chain links TRBV7-9 to TRBJ1-1; no clear D gene. This CDR3 spans 12 amino acids. V was clipped by 3 bases and J by 6 bases, with 8 bases between them. Germline values: CDR1 SEHNR, CDR2 FQNEAQ (reference sequence).

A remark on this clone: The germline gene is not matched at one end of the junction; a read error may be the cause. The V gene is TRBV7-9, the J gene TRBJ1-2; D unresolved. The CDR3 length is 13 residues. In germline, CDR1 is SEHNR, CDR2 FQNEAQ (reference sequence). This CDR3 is CASSLISPGGHTF. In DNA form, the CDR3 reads TGTGCCAGCAGCTTAATATCCCCGGGTGGCCACACCTTC.

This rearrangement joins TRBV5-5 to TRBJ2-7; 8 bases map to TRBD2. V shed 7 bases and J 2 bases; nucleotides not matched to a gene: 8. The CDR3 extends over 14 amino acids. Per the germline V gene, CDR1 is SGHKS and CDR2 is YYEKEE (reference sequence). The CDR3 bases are TGTGCCAGCCAACCCGGACTAGCTACCTACGAGCAGTACTTC. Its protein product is CASQPGLATYEQYF.